This T cell receptor (beta chain) appears in the sequencing data of a study of T cells in Graves' hyperthyroidism and ophthalmopathy. Study findings and constraints: Median prediction lead before ophthalmopathy onset was 6.5 months with the model.

TCR beta CDR3 regions were amplified from RNA. A set of HTBI primers served as the primers for a first-round RT-PCR of the TCR CDR3. MiXCR was run by TCRdb on the multiplex PCR reads, yielding one entry per CDR3 protein. The table has 490,000 or so distinct CDR3 sequences, 20% to 25% seen once; the top ten hold less than 65%. On this clonotype itself: Antigen unknown.

Germline loops: CDR1 DFQATT, CDR2 SNEGSKA (reference sequence). The CDR3 spans 17 residues. Trimming removed 2 bases from V and 0 bases from J, with 14 bases in between. Sequencing was performed on blood. The chain joins TRBV20-1 to TRBJ2-6, with D perhaps given as TRBD1 or TRBD2 (5 bases each). This TCR came from a woman between 65 and 79 years old with Graves' ophthalmopathy. The CDR3 loop reads CSARLGTAVSGANVLTF. CDR3 nucleotides: TGCAGTGCTAGATTAGGGACGGCCGTCTCTGGGGCCAACGTCCTGACTTTC.